Included here is one TCR beta chain sequence, with context. Its antigen remains unknown. Looked up from germline, CDR1 is SQVTM and CDR2 is ANQGSEA. CDR3 size: 12 residues. Trimming stripped 4 bases from V and 7 bases from J, with 14 bases between. The source of the sample is a study of cytomegalovirus exposure and HLA in healthy donors. Study information: One earlier analysis, a look at 150 million to 200 million T cells, found some 110 million unique TCR beta sequences. Out of fewer than 400 genotyped donors, around 80% belonged to the Caucasian-associated ancestry cluster. Study-wide results and limits: Accurate prediction of most subjects' HLA-A and HLA-B alleles from TCR beta sequences was reported. Another analysis was done later, and it associated 15,000 or so TCR beta sequences with HLA alleles at 0.05 false discovery rate.

It was with 60 Vbeta and 13 Jbeta primers that the PCR ran. TCRdb's copy holds only in-frame clones and misses some; the assay was immunoSEQ multiplex PCR. Of around 64,000 clones listed, 85% are singletons. The origin of this receptor is a female donor in good health and CMV-seronegative. V gene TRBV29-1 combines with J gene TRBJ2-7, with a weak D call TRBD1 (5 bases). Sequencing used PBMCs. CDR3 loop: CSVVLGLEEQYF. CDR3 DNA: TGCAGCGTTGTTCTGGGGCTTGAAGAGCAGTACTTC.